The 30 T cell receptor beta chains below were found in one sample sequenced in a study of monozygotic twins with inflammatory bowel disease. TCRdb re-called the 5' RACE reads; one entry per CDR3 protein, DNA not given. The sample is made up of about 450,000 distinct CDR3 sequences, and the top ten hold about 2.4% of it. The sequencing sample was made of blood. These TCRs come from a human donor with ulcerative colitis or Crohn's disease, or a healthy co-twin of an affected twin (not recorded which).

V gene TRBV11-2 combines with J gene TRBJ2-1; without DNA, the TCRdb call of TRBD2 cannot be checked. The CDR3 has 15 residues. Germline assignment: CDR1 SGHAT and CDR2 FQNNGV. CDR3: CASDRSSGRYNEQFF.

V is TRBV19 and J is TRBJ1-5; TCRdb designates TRBD1, a call that cannot be tested without DNA. The CDR3 spans 16 residues. Germline CDR1 LNHDA, CDR2 SQIVND (reference sequence). CDR3 sequence reads: CASRRTGGAGGQPQHF.

This sequence joins TRBV5-1 and TRBJ1-1; TCRdb picks TRBD1, but there is no DNA to check that call. Per germline, CDR1 SGHRS and CDR2 YFSETQ. The CDR3 has 15 amino acids. CDR3 protein: CASSSGGAVNTEAFF.

This sequence joins TRBV5-6 and TRBJ2-2; TCRdb outputs TRBD1, but without DNA this stays unchecked. Germline assignment: CDR1 SGHDT and CDR2 YYEEEE. CDR3 size: 16 residues. This CDR3 reads CASSSLAGEYTGELFF.

The rearrangement joins TRBV7-3 to TRBJ2-1; TCRdb names TRBD1, which stays unverified in the absence of DNA. CDR3 size: 17 residues. From germline, CDR1 is SGHTA and CDR2 FQGTGA. CDR3 loop: CASSLTPRGPSYNEQFF.

The chain employs TRBV6-1 and TRBJ2-6; the TRBD1 assignment by TCRdb is unverifiable without DNA. The CDR3 is 16 amino acids. CDR1 and CDR2 from the germline V gene are MNHNS and SASEGT. The chain's CDR3 is CASSRQGISGANVLTF.

This chain joins TRBV28 and TRBJ1-2; absent DNA, TCRdb's TRBD1 call cannot be checked. The CDR3 is made up of 14 amino acids. The germline CDR1 and CDR2 sequences are MDHEN and SYDVKM. The CDR3 protein is CASSFGQPNYGYTF.

The chain employs TRBV7-9 and TRBJ1-4; checking the TCRdb D call of TRBD1 is not possible without DNA. This CDR3 has 14 residues. Germline loops: CDR1 SEHNR, CDR2 FQNEAQ (reference sequence). CDR3 loop: CASSEGEAVRKLFF. Based on the CDR3 plus reference TRBV7-9 and TRBJ1-4, the full variable domain is DTGVSQNPRHKITKRGQNVTFRCDPISEHNRLYWYRQTLGQGPEFLTYFQNEAQLEKSRLLSDRFSAERPKGSFSTLEIQRTEQGDSAMYLCASSEGEAVRKLFFGSGTQLSVL.

This rearrangement joins TRBV11-2 to TRBJ1-1; there is no DNA to check the TCRdb D call of TRBD1. The CDR3 consists of 15 residues. Per germline, CDR1 SGHAT and CDR2 FQNNGV. This CDR3 reads CASSLSWGEGTEAFF. Complete variable domain (other parts from reference TRBV11-2 and TRBJ1-1): EAGVAQSPRYKIIEKRQSVAFWCNPISGHATLYWYQQILGQGPKLLIQFQNNGVVDDSQLPKDRFSAERLKGVDSTLKIQPAKLEDSAVYLCASSLSWGEGTEAFFGQGTRLTVV.

J is TRBJ1-6 and V is TRBV15; there is no DNA to check the TCRdb D call of TRBD1. CDR3 length: 16 amino acids. Germline V gives CDR1 LNHNV, CDR2 YYDKDF (reference sequence). CDR3: CATSREDRVDNSPLHF.

This sequence joins TRBV14 and TRBJ2-1; checking the TCRdb D call of TRBD2 is not possible without DNA. Germline assignment: CDR1 SGHDN and CDR2 FVKESK. The CDR3 has 19 amino acids. The CDR3 loop is CASSQEAYWSPSSYNEQFF.

The chain carries TRBV7-2 and TRBJ2-1. The CDR3 runs to 13 residues. The germline CDR1 and CDR2 sequences are SGHTA and FQGNSA. The CDR3 sequence is CASSFVGYNEQFF.

V usage is TRBV28 and J usage is TRBJ2-2; checking the TCRdb D call of TRBD2 is not possible without DNA. The CDR3 has 16 residues. Germline CDR1 is MDHEN and CDR2 is SYDVKM. The CDR3 loop reads CASRELAGGSTGELFF.

V and J are TRBV20-1 and TRBJ1-6; without DNA, the TCRdb call of TRBD1 cannot be checked. The germline gives CDR1 DFQATT, CDR2 SNEGSKA (reference sequence). This CDR3 is built from 15 residues. The CDR3 region is CSASRQQGRNSPLHF.

The chain employs TRBV30 and TRBJ2-3; without DNA, the TCRdb call of TRBD2 cannot be checked. From germline, CDR1 is GTSNPN and CDR2 SVGIG (reference sequence). There are 15 residues in the CDR3. This CDR3 is CAWTDGTRGSDTQYF.

The chain uses TRBV7-2 and TRBJ1-3; TCRdb designates TRBD1, a call that cannot be tested without DNA. This CDR3 comprises 16 residues. Germline V gene data show CDR1 as SGHTA and CDR2 as FQGNSA. The CDR3 loop reads CASSLQGDLPGNTIYF.

V gene TRBV4-2 combines with J gene TRBJ2-1; absent DNA, TCRdb's TRBD2 call cannot be checked. Germline V gives CDR1 LGHNA, CDR2 YNFKEQ. The CDR3 contains 14 residues. CDR3 loop: CASSQVPAGEWQFF.

The chain has TRBV11-2 and TRBJ2-7; TCRdb returns TRBD1, unconfirmable since there is no DNA. The CDR3 extends over 13 amino acids. Looked up from germline, CDR1 is SGHAT and CDR2 is FQNNGV. The chain's CDR3 is CASSPGTHYEQYF.

The gene calls are TRBV7-2 and TRBJ2-1; TCRdb's D gene call, TRBD2, goes unchecked for lack of DNA. This CDR3 has 17 amino acids. Germline CDR1 SGHTA, CDR2 FQGNSA. CDR3 sequence: CASSLGLAGARGNEQFF.

The chain uses TRBV28 and TRBJ2-7; TCRdb outputs TRBD2, but without DNA this stays unchecked. Germline lookup yields CDR1 MDHEN and CDR2 SYDVKM. The CDR3 length is 13 residues. CDR3 residues: CASTQRENYEQYF.

This chain uses TRBV5-1 with TRBJ2-3; the D call from TCRdb, TRBD2, cannot be confirmed without DNA. CDR1 is SGHRS, CDR2 YFSETQ, per germline. The CDR3 is 17 amino acids. CDR3 sequence reads: CASSSGTSGAYTNTQYF.

The chain recombines TRBV6-5 with TRBJ2-5; TCRdb returns TRBD2, unconfirmable since there is no DNA. The CDR3 is made up of 13 amino acids. CDR1 is MNHEY and CDR2 is SVGAGI in the germline V gene. The CDR3 sequence is CAIQRGERETQYF.

This chain joins TRBV29-1 and TRBJ2-1; TCRdb's D call, TRBD2, is unchecked because there is no DNA. This CDR3 contains 13 residues. The germline CDR1 and CDR2 sequences are SQVTM and ANQGSEA. The CDR3 loop is CSVVTVASYEQFF.

This rearrangement joins TRBV19 to TRBJ2-1; there is no DNA to check the TCRdb D call of TRBD1. CDR3 length: 16 amino acids. The germline V gene encodes CDR1 LNHDA and CDR2 SQIVND (reference sequence). CDR3 residues: CASSILGAGGYNEQFF.

This sequence joins TRBV7-2 and TRBJ2-7. Per germline, CDR1 SGHTA and CDR2 FQGNSA. The CDR3 consists of 13 residues. CDR3 amino acids: CASSFHGPYEQYF. Full variable domain (missing parts from reference TRBV7-2 and TRBJ2-7): GAGVSQSPSNKVTEKGKDVELRCDPISGHTALYWYRQSLGQGLEFLIYFQGNSAPDKSGLPSDRFSAERTGGSVSTLTIQRTQQEDSAVYLCASSFHGPYEQYFGPGTRLTVT.

The rearrangement joins TRBV6-5 to TRBJ2-3; the D call from TCRdb, TRBD1, cannot be confirmed without DNA. The CDR3 loop spans 15 amino acids. Germline loops: CDR1 MNHEY, CDR2 SVGAGI. The CDR3 loop is CASSYGQGVADTQYF.

The V call is TRBV5-5, the J call TRBJ1-1; with no DNA, the TCRdb D assignment of TRBD1 cannot be verified. Germline values: CDR1 SGHKS, CDR2 YYEKEE (reference sequence). CDR3 length equals 15 residues. The CDR3 is CASSLAGTQNTEAFF.

J is TRBJ1-1 and V is TRBV20-1. The germline CDR1 and CDR2 sequences are DFQATT and SNEGSKA (reference sequence). The CDR3 extends over 13 amino acids. This CDR3 reads CSVRQQSYTEAFF.

J is TRBJ1-2 and V is TRBV7-9; TCRdb gives TRBD1 as the D gene, but with no DNA this cannot be confirmed. CDR1 SEHNR and CDR2 FQNEAQ come from the germline V gene (reference sequence). This CDR3 spans 17 amino acids. Here the CDR3 reads CASSLAGTGGWSYGYTF.

This chain uses TRBV20-1 with TRBJ2-2; the TRBD1 assignment by TCRdb is unverifiable without DNA. Germline V lookup: CDR1 DFQATT, CDR2 SNEGSKA (reference sequence). CDR3 size: 13 residues. The CDR3 reads CSLDRANTGELFF.